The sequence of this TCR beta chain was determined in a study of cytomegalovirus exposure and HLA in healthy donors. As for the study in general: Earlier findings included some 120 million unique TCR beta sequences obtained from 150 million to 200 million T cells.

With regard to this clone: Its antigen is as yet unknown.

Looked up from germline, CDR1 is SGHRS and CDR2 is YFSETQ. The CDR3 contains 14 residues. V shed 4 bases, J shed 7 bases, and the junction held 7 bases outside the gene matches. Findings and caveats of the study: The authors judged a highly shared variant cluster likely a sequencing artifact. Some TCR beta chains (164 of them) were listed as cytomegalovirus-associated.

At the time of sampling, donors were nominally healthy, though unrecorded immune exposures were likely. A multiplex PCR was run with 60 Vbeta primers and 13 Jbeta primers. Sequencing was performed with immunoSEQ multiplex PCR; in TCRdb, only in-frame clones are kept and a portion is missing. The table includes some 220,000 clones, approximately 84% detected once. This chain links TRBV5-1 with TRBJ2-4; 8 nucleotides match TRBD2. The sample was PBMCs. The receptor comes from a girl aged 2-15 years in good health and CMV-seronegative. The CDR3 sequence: CASSPSGLANIQYF. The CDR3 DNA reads TGCGCCAGCAGCCCTAGCGGGCTGGCGAACATTCAGTACTTC. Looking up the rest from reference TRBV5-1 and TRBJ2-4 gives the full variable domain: KAGVTQTPRYLIKTRGQQVTLSCSPISGHRSVSWYQQTPGQGLQFLFEYFSETQRNKGNFPGRFSGRQFSNSRSEMNVSTLELGDSALYLCASSPSGLANIQYFGAGTRLSVL.